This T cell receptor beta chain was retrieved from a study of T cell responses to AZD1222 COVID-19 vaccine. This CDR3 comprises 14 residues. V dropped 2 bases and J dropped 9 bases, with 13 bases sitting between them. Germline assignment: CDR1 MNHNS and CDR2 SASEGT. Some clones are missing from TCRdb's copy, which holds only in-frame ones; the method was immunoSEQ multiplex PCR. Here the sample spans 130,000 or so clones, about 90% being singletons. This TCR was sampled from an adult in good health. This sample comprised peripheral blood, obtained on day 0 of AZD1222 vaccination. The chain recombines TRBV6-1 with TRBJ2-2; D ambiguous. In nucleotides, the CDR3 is TGTGCCAGCAGTGAATACGTCCTTAAGCGGGAGCTGTTTTTT. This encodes CASSEYVLKRELFF.